This TCR beta chain appears in the sequencing data of a study of T-cell reconstitution after alpha-beta-depleted transplantation in children (TCRdb year 2016). For the wider study: The study quantitatively tracked T-cell immune reconstitution after TCRalphabeta/CD19-depleted allogeneic hematopoietic cell transplantation in children using TCR repertoire profiling.

About this clonotype itself: The specificity of this receptor is unknown. One base away there is no much larger clone; base qualities are not given.

Library preparation employed PCR. This sample was sequenced with an Illumina HiSeq 2500. TCR library preparation used molecular barcoding, with unique molecular identifiers applied to normalize quantification of the TCRbeta repertoire. TCRdb itself trimmed the public reads at Q25 with fastp, ran MiXCR and retained productive beta chains. A single entry per CDR3 protein holds the most common genes and DNA from its merged rows. This sample has 300,000 or so distinct CDR3 sequences in its table, and more than 9% of those were observed once. The top ten clones comprise 10% of the sample. The CDR3 contains 18 residues, cysteine and phenylalanine counted. Only the CDR3 DNA is retained, 54 bases long and in frame from the first base. Deletion took 3 bases off V and 4 bases off J, with a span of 22 bases between the germline ends. Looking up the germline V gene yields CDR1 MGHRA and CDR2 YSYEKL.

The rearranged chain carries TRBV4-1 and TRBJ1-5, and perhaps TRBD1 as D gene, on 5 matching bases. The material sequenced was PBMCs from the stem cell graft donor, taken from the stem cell graft. The sequence came from a human donor who donated a stem cell graft to a child with SCID. The CDR3 protein is CASSHAASDYRKNQPQHF. The nucleotide sequence is given as TGCGCCAGCAGCCATGCTGCGTCCGACTACAGGAAGAATCAGCCCCAGCATTTT.